The rows below give T cell receptor beta chains drawn from one sample of a study of cytomegalovirus exposure and HLA in healthy donors. Sequenced by immunoSEQ multiplex PCR; TCRdb stores in-frame clones only, minus some. The data contain 150,000 to 200,000 clones, roughly 84% of them seen just once; the ten biggest clones take up about 1.5%. The sequencing input was PBMCs. These receptors were taken from a male donor in good health and CMV-seronegative. The conserved cysteine and the conserved F or W are not part of the CDR3 here. Fields, in order: V gene, CDR3 protein.

v_call: TRBV10-3
cdr3_aa: AIKGQGQTQY

v_call: TRBV28
cdr3_aa: ASGQGKEKLF

v_call: TRBV19
cdr3_aa: ATDRQGGTQY

v_call: TRBV7-9
cdr3_aa: ASSRLAANTGELF

v_call: TRBV5-4
cdr3_aa: ATDRDSSGNTIY

v_call: TRBV7-9
cdr3_aa: ASSLARNAEAF

v_call: TRBV4-2
cdr3_aa: ASSQEGGQQGVANYGYT

v_call: TRBV5-8
cdr3_aa: ASTNGQADQPQH

v_call: TRBV5-6
cdr3_aa: ASSWTGTGDSPLH

v_call: TRBV7-9
cdr3_aa: ASSPAGTNYGYT

v_call: TRBV6-5
cdr3_aa: ASRKAYRVSTEAF

v_call: TRBV6-5
cdr3_aa: ASSYDQVNSPLH

v_call: TRBV7-9
cdr3_aa: ASSSTGFNEQF

v_call: TRBV6-4
cdr3_aa: ASSDSTGANSPLH

v_call: TRBV4-3
cdr3_aa: ASSSRTSGVSYNEQF

v_call: TRBV4-1
cdr3_aa: ASSQGEERPLH

v_call: TRBV7-9
cdr3_aa: ASSSLQGVSGNTIY

v_call: TRBV11-3
cdr3_aa: ASTEGQGDTGELF

v_call: TRBV7-2
cdr3_aa: ASSPSKVNTEAF

v_call: TRBV12-5
cdr3_aa: ASGLVGGRANEKLF

v_call: TRBV29-1
cdr3_aa: SVHQDRNTEAF

v_call: TRBV9
cdr3_aa: ASSEGQETQY

v_call: TRBV9
cdr3_aa: ASSGTNRDYEQY

v_call: TRBV9
cdr3_aa: ASSVRSGGASTDTQY

v_call: TRBV19
cdr3_aa: ASTPSGASPLH

v_call: TRBV9
cdr3_aa: ASSAPIGGGTGELF

v_call: TRBV7-6
cdr3_aa: ASSLVPSGYSYEQY

v_call: TRBV6-5
cdr3_aa: ASSLGGYEQY

v_call: TRBV9
cdr3_aa: ASSVSGQGLSEQF

v_call: TRBV18
cdr3_aa: ASSWEYEQY

v_call: TRBV9
cdr3_aa: ASSAPTSGKYNEQF

v_call: TRBV5-4
cdr3_aa: ASQTTSTDTQY

v_call: TRBV7-3
cdr3_aa: ASAIRDTQY

v_call: TRBV27
cdr3_aa: ASSFSSRSNQPQH

v_call: TRBV25-1
cdr3_aa: ASSAPRTTVGKLF

v_call: TRBV12-5
cdr3_aa: ASLLVPIPEAF

v_call: TRBV7-6
cdr3_aa: ASSQTVGGIDGYT

v_call: TRBV9
cdr3_aa: ASSVESPPVDRQNNQPQH

v_call: TRBV7-3
cdr3_aa: ASSLPREGHSNTGELF

v_call: TRBV7-3
cdr3_aa: ASSLKNPGGQNEAF

v_call: TRBV29-1
cdr3_aa: SVGSTGDSNQPQH

v_call: TRBV19
cdr3_aa: ASSITDRRNNSPLH